This T cell receptor beta chain came from a study of OX40 agonist ivuxolimab in advanced cancers. Study in general: Two patients with cutaneous melanoma and one with hepatocellular carcinoma, three in total, showed partial responses. Study outcomes and limitations: Blood T cells, both CD4+ and CD8+, expanded clonally by week 6 at 0.1 to 3.0 mg/kg. More expanded clones were found, on average, in CD8+ than in CD4+ T cells.

Assay: immunoSEQ multiplex PCR; the TCRdb copy retains only in-frame clones and omits some. The table shows tens of thousands of clones, with over 75% occurring only once. At cycle 4 day 1, cycle 7 day 1, and baseline, blood was sampled. As to this clone: What it binds is not known.

Specimen: CD4+ or CD8+ T cells sorted from blood, collected in a trial of the OX40 agonist ivuxolimab. The source is an adult with an advanced solid tumor such as melanoma, head and neck, liver or kidney cancer.

This CDR3 is CASSLGQAWETQYF. The CDR3 DNA follows: TGCGCCAGCAGCTTGGGACAGGCTTGGGAGACCCAGTACTTC. The J gene is TRBJ2-5, the V gene TRBV5-1, with D possibly being TRBD1 (6 bases). The germline V gene has CDR1 SGHRS and CDR2 YFSETQ. V lost 0 bases and J 5 bases, leaving 11 bases between the germline ends. This CDR3 has 14 amino acids.